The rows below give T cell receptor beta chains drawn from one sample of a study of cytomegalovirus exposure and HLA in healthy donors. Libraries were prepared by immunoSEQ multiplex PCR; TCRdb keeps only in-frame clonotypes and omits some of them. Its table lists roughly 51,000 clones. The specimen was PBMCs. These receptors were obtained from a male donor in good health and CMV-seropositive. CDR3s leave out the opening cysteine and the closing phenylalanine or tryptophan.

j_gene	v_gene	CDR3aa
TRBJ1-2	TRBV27	ASSSTESNYGYT
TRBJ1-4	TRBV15	ATSRGGGPTNEKLF
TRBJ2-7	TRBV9	ASSLSGGKYEQY
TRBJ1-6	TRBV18	ASSTAENSPLH
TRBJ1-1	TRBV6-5	ASSPVPPGRTEAF
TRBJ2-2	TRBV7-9	ASSPQQNTGELF
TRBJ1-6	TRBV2	ASSVTGESSPLH
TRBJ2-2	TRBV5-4	ASSLRAGGVTGELF
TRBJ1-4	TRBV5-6	ASSRAGASFVANEKLF
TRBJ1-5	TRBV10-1	ASSTGDGHGNQPQH
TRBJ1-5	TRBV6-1	ASSGGTGLGQPQH
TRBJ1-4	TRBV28	ASRVVEGGDEKLF
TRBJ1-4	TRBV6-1	ASSEWRSSNEKLF
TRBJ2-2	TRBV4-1	ANSPGPENTGELF
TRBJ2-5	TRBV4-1	ASAAPGGTQY
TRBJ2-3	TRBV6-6	ASSYGGSTDTQY
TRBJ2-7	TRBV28	ASSLGRRGLAFSYEQY
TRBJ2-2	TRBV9	ASSDGTGWTGELF
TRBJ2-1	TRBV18	ASSPSSGGSYNEQF
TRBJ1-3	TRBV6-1	ASSGQGRGNTIY
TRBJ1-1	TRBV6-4	ASSASGGGTEAF
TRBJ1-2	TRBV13	ASSYLRGIGGYT
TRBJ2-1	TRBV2	ASSGPDYLSYNEQF
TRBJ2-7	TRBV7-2	ASSFQTGSGNEQY
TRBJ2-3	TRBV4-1	ASGLAGGYDTQY
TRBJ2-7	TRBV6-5	ASSYDGTFYEQY
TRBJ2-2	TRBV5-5	ASRFGTGELF
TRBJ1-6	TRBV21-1	ASSKEGGWGLSSYNSPLH
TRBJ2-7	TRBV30	AWSVLEAVSYEQY
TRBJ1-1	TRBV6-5	ASSYSEDFNTEAF
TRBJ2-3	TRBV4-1	ASSQDMVAGTQY
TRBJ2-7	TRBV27	ASSFMGVSYEQY
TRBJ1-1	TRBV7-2	ASSLSPGGNTEAF
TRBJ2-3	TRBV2	ASAAGGTDTQY
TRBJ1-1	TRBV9	ASSVSGQGNTEAF
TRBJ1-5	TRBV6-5	ASSPQGAGGQPQH
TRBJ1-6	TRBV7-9	ASGGSSYNSPLH
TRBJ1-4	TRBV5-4	ASSRQGSSTNEKLF
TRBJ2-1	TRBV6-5	ASSYGLNNEQF
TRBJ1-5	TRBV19	ASSARGQGSPNQPQH
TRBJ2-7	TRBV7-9	ASSLSGPSTYEQY
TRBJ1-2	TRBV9	ASSGAGTLEGGYT
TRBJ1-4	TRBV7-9	ASSQGTATNEKLF
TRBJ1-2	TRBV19	ASSVLGQGYGYT
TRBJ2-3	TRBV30	AWSVGGTTDTQY
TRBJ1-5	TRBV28	ATATGFNQPQH
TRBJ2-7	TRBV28	ASSLRTGSSYEQY
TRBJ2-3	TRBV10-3	AIGKEGTTDTQY
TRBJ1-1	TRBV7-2	ASSSWTATEAF
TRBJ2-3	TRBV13	ASSFSVWTSSTDTQY
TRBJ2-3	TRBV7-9	ASSQSSGGTGDTQY
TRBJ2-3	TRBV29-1	SAERQASTDTQY
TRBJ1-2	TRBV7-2	ASSLAVQGGYGYT
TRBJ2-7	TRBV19	ASSIVPATSYEQY